The rows below give T cell receptor beta chains drawn from one sample of a study of cytomegalovirus exposure and HLA in healthy donors. Here immunoSEQ multiplex PCR was the method, and the copy in TCRdb shows in-frame clones only, minus some. The table lists about 200,000 clones, around 83% of them singletons. The source material was PBMCs. The receptors shown here come from a woman younger than 45 in good health and CMV-seropositive. Both conserved end residues are part of each CDR3.

j_call: TRBJ2-3
v_call: TRBV2
cdr3_aa: CATLRRGRSDTQYF

j_call: TRBJ2-5
v_call: TRBV7-9
cdr3_aa: CASSPLTSGSGQETQYF

j_call: TRBJ2-7
v_call: TRBV6-6
cdr3_aa: CATEGTSSYEQYF

j_call: TRBJ1-5
v_call: TRBV30
cdr3_aa: CAWSVGGAGQPQHF

j_call: TRBJ1-1
v_call: TRBV5-1
cdr3_aa: CASSLAGVLTEAFF

j_call: TRBJ2-5
v_call: TRBV6-6
cdr3_aa: CASSYDPGQLETQYF

j_call: TRBJ2-1
v_call: TRBV4-1
cdr3_aa: CASSQEEFEQFF

j_call: TRBJ2-1
v_call: TRBV4-1
cdr3_aa: CASSQEAESSYNEQFF

j_call: TRBJ2-1
v_call: TRBV5-1
cdr3_aa: CASSRVNRDYNEQFF

j_call: TRBJ2-1
v_call: TRBV28
cdr3_aa: CASSRTGVSEQFF

j_call: TRBJ2-2
v_call: TRBV19
cdr3_aa: CASSTQRTGPSSTGELFF

j_call: TRBJ1-2
v_call: TRBV13
cdr3_aa: CASRTLNGYTF

j_call: TRBJ2-7
v_call: TRBV28
cdr3_aa: CASSLPRGGIHEQYF

j_call: TRBJ2-5
v_call: TRBV27
cdr3_aa: CASSSWAAETQYF

j_call: TRBJ2-6
v_call: TRBV29-1
cdr3_aa: CSVLPSGANVLTF

j_call: TRBJ2-4
v_call: TRBV2
cdr3_aa: CASSSHSRGYF

j_call: TRBJ1-1
v_call: TRBV6-5
cdr3_aa: CASSYSTRGGAFF

j_call: TRBJ2-1
v_call: TRBV28
cdr3_aa: CASSTIAGGSYNEQFF

j_call: TRBJ2-7
v_call: TRBV9
cdr3_aa: CASSVNPSGSSYEQYF

j_call: TRBJ2-5
v_call: TRBV5-6
cdr3_aa: CASSFSSGRETQYF

j_call: TRBJ2-3
v_call: TRBV27
cdr3_aa: CASSFRERDTQYF

j_call: TRBJ1-5
v_call: TRBV7-2
cdr3_aa: CASSQGGVGGQPQHF

j_call: TRBJ2-7
v_call: TRBV7-8
cdr3_aa: CASSSNPGDSTYEQYF

j_call: TRBJ1-5
v_call: TRBV29-1
cdr3_aa: CSVGTGNVDQPQHF

j_call: TRBJ2-2
v_call: TRBV7-3
cdr3_aa: CASSSGLAGLGELFF

j_call: TRBJ2-7
v_call: TRBV9
cdr3_aa: CASSGPGQGEQYF

j_call: TRBJ2-1
v_call: TRBV4-1
cdr3_aa: CASSQGGSGTRNEQFF

j_call: TRBJ2-7
v_call: TRBV11-2
cdr3_aa: CASSFEPYEQYF

j_call: TRBJ2-7
v_call: TRBV5-1
cdr3_aa: CASSLRTGQTFYEQYF

j_call: TRBJ2-2
v_call: TRBV2
cdr3_aa: CASSVAQKNTGELFF

j_call: TRBJ2-1
v_call: TRBV2
cdr3_aa: CASSDGTGYNEQFF

j_call: TRBJ2-5
v_call: TRBV29-1
cdr3_aa: CSGGYGGQETQYF

j_call: TRBJ1-2
v_call: TRBV20-1
cdr3_aa: CSAGSSYGYTF

j_call: TRBJ2-7
v_call: TRBV29-1
cdr3_aa: CSAGGTGNEQYF

j_call: TRBJ1-2
v_call: TRBV5-4
cdr3_aa: CASSLASEVWGYTF

j_call: TRBJ1-1
v_call: TRBV6-4
cdr3_aa: CASSASPGNTEAFF

j_call: TRBJ1-5
v_call: TRBV30
cdr3_aa: CAWQRTFNQPQHF

j_call: TRBJ1-1
v_call: TRBV6-5
cdr3_aa: CASSRGDTEAFF

j_call: TRBJ1-1
v_call: TRBV29-1
cdr3_aa: CSVEDYSPRSPRGAFF

j_call: TRBJ2-3
v_call: TRBV5-6
cdr3_aa: CASSSTGTSGFTDTQYF

j_call: TRBJ2-3
v_call: TRBV2
cdr3_aa: CASKFGGATDTQYF